Below are 14 T cell receptor beta chains sequenced from a single sample in a study of identical twins. TCRdb reprocessed the 5' RACE reads with MiXCR, giving one entry per CDR3 protein. Among fewer than 800,000 distinct CDR3 sequences listed, under 8.5% were seen once. In addition, the sample was reused for a study of yellow fever vaccine responses in identical twins.

The specimen was PBMCs. These receptors came from a woman between 18 and 29 years old in good health.

With respect to this clonotype: At one boundary the junction diverges from the germline segment, which might be a read error. The chain employs TRBV5-1 and TRBJ1-2; 7 bases map to TRBD1. Germline V gene data show CDR1 as SGHRS and CDR2 as YFSETQ. This CDR3 has 14 amino acids. The CDR3 reads CASSLGDSNYGHTF. The CDR3 nucleotides read TGCGCCAGCAGCTTGGGGGACAGTAACTATGGCCACACCTTC.

The table lists this clonotype with a few counts. The chain carries TRBV7-6 and TRBJ2-7; 8 nucleotides align to TRBD1. CDR3 length equals 15 residues. Germline assignment: CDR1 SGHVS and CDR2 FNYEAQ. Trimming took 1 base from V and 2 from J; bases not matched to a gene: 4. CDR3 region: CASSLGPGGPYEQYF. The DNA of the CDR3 is TGTGCCAGCAGCTTAGGTCCAGGGGGCCCCTACGAGCAGTACTTC.

This clonotype was counted ten times or more. The V call is TRBV10-3, the J call TRBJ2-1; 9 bases agree with TRBD1. Germline V gene sequence: CDR1 ENHRY, CDR2 SYGVKD. V lost 3 bases to trimming and J lost 8 bases; unmatched junction nucleotides: 8. The CDR3 contains 15 residues. Here the CDR3 reads CAISDPDRGHDEQFF. DNA for the CDR3: TGTGCCATCAGTGACCCGGACAGGGGCCATGATGAGCAGTTCTTC.

The rearrangement links TRBV11-1 to TRBJ2-7; weak D call: TRBD2 (5 bases). V lost 0 bases, J lost 4 bases, and 13 bases lay in between. The CDR3 extends over 15 amino acids. CDR1 and CDR2 (germline): SGHAT, FQDESV (reference sequence). CDR3 sequence reads: CASSLAASPGYEQYF. CDR3 bases: TGTGCCAGCAGCTTAGCGGCCTCTCCGGGATACGAGCAGTACTTC.

This clonotype was seen a few times. The CDR3 sequence: CASSHMRGGTEAFF. DNA of the CDR3: TGTGCCAGCAGCCATATGCGGGGAGGCACTGAAGCTTTCTTT. The V gene is TRBV3-1, the J gene TRBJ1-1; D uncertain. The CDR3 covers 14 residues. CDR1 and CDR2 (germline): LGHDT, YNNKEL (reference sequence). V was clipped by 3 bases and J by 4 bases, with 12 bases between them.

This clonotype appeared a few times. V usage is TRBV2 and J usage is TRBJ2-5; a possible D gene is TRBD2 (5 bases). The CDR3 loop spans 11 amino acids. Germline loops: CDR1 SNHLY, CDR2 FYNNEI. Deletions cut 9 bases from V and 1 base from J, with 6 bases between. Here the CDR3 DNA reads TGTGCCAGGGGGAGCCAAGAGACCCAGTACTTC. It translates to CARGSQETQYF.

This clonotype has only a few counts. This chain links TRBV11-1 with TRBJ1-2, with D possibly being TRBD1 (6 bases). V shed 5 bases and J shed 4 bases, with 17 bases lying between them. The CDR3 sequence is 15 residues long. Germline CDR1 is SGHAT and CDR2 is FQDESV (reference sequence). As DNA, the CDR3 is TGTGCCAGCAGCCAACGAGACAGGAAGGGCTATGGCTACACCTTC. Amino acid sequence: CASSQRDRKGYGYTF.

This clonotype was seen a handful of times. The rearrangement links TRBV24-1 to TRBJ2-1; D is uncertain. Per germline, CDR1 KGHDR and CDR2 SFDVKD. Trimming pared 3 bases from V and 7 bases from J, leaving 9 bases between. The CDR3 covers 13 residues. The CDR3 here is CATSDHGPNEQFF. The CDR3 nucleotides read TGTGCCACCAGTGATCATGGACCAAATGAGCAGTTCTTC.

This chain connects TRBV7-9 to TRBJ2-7; 9 bases fit TRBD1. CDR1 and CDR2 (germline): SEHNR, FQNEAQ (reference sequence). The CDR3 has 16 residues. J was trimmed by 4 bases and V by 2 bases; bases with no gene match: 9. CDR3 DNA sequence: TGTGCCAGCAGCTTATCTCTTGAGACAGGGGGTTACGAGCAGTACTTC. This sequence encodes CASSLSLETGGYEQYF.

This chain connects TRBV3-1 to TRBJ2-2; 11 nucleotides align to TRBD2. The V and J ends lost 4 bases and 1 base, in that order; junction bases with no gene match: 23. The CDR3 sequence is 23 residues long. CDR1 is LGHDT, CDR2 YNNKEL, per germline (reference sequence). CDR3 coding DNA: TGTGCCAGCAGCCCTGCCGGCTTGGGACTAGCGGTAGTAGATCTCCAGAACACCGGGGAGCTGTTTTTT. This codes for CASSPAGLGLAVVDLQNTGELFF.

In its sample, this clonotype was seen a few times. The chain joins TRBV2 to TRBJ1-1, with D unresolved. The ends were cut back, 4 bases at V and 6 bases at J, with 9 bases in the middle. Germline values: CDR1 SNHLY, CDR2 FYNNEI. The CDR3 is 12 amino acids. The CDR3 is CASSADGAEAFF. DNA for the CDR3: TGTGCCAGCAGTGCGGACGGGGCTGAAGCTTTCTTT. Using reference TRBV2 and TRBJ1-1 for the parts outside the CDR3, the full variable domain is EPEVTQTPSHQVTQMGQEVILRCVPISNHLYFYWYRQILGQKVEFLVSFYNNEISEKSEIFDDQFSVERPDGSNFTLKIRSTKLEDSAMYFCASSADGAEAFFGQGTRLTVV.

Only a few counts were recorded for this clonotype. The chain combines TRBV11-1 with TRBJ2-5; 12 nucleotides match TRBD1. V lost 4 bases and J lost 3; bases outside the gene matches: 9. CDR3 length: 17 amino acids. Germline V gene lookup returns CDR1 SGHAT and CDR2 FQDESV (reference sequence). The CDR3 region has the DNA TGTGCCAGCAGCTCTCGCCCCGGGACAGGGGGCGAAGAGACCCAGTACTTC. This encodes CASSSRPGTGGEETQYF.

This clonotype was observed many times. The chain uses TRBV10-3 and TRBJ2-2; tentative D call: TRBD1 (6 bases). Per the germline V gene, CDR1 is ENHRY and CDR2 is SYGVKD. V was trimmed by 2 bases and J by 7 bases, leaving 14 bases between them. This CDR3 has 15 residues. The CDR3: CAISERGSDGGELFF. Here the CDR3 DNA reads TGTGCCATCAGTGAGAGGGGGTCGGATGGCGGGGAGCTGTTTTTT.

The chain links TRBV7-2 to TRBJ1-6; the D gene is possibly TRBD1 (6 bases). This CDR3 region has 15 residues. Germline CDR1 SGHTA, CDR2 FQGNSA. V was clipped by 5 bases and J by 8 bases, with 16 bases between them. CDR3 sequence reads: CASSITTGLHSPLHF. The CDR3 DNA sequence: TGTGCCAGCAGCATCACCACAGGGTTGCATTCACCCCTCCACTTT.